The source of this T cell receptor (beta chain) is a study of blood T cell repertoires in COVID-19. The overall study: Sources were T cells, B-cell-depleted T cells, or PBMCs; the material itself was cDNA or gDNA.

The Seattle patients joined while their infection was active and were tracked longitudinally afterward. This CDR3 spans 17 amino acids. With 1 base removed from V and 3 bases from J, the gap between germline ends came to 17 bases. Germline V gene data show CDR1 as LGHNA and CDR2 as YNFKEQ. Original processing notes: Estimates of nucleated cell counts were drawn from the amplification of reference gene primers. TCRdb's copy holds only in-frame clones and misses some; the assay was immunoSEQ multiplex PCR. V, J and clone size were drawn from that table, and D and trimming were deduced from the DNA. The sample has hundreds of thousands of clones, about 83% seen once.

This clonotype originated in a woman in her 30s with COVID-19, enrolled during active disease. The sequencing input was peripheral blood. This chain connects TRBV4-2 to TRBJ2-3, with D possibly matching TRBD1 (5 bases). CDR3 sequence: CASSQVMGAGNTDTQYF. For the CDR3, the DNA is TGTGCCAGCAGCCAAGTTATGGGCGCAGGGAATACAGATACGCAGTATTTT.